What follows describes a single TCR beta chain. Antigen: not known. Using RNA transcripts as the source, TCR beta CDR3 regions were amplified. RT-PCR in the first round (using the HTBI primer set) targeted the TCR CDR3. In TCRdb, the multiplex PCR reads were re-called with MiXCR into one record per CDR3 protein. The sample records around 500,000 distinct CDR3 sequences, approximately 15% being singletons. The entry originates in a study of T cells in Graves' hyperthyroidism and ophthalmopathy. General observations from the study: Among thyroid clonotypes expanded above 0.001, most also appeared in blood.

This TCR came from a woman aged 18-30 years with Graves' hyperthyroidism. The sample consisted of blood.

This CDR3 reads CASSPGVAGGLETQYF. CDR3 bases: TGTGCCAGCAGCCCCGGGGTAGCGGGAGGTTTGGAGACCCAGTACTTC. J is TRBJ2-5 and V is TRBV6-2 or TRBV6-3, with TRBD2 matching over 10 bases. J gave up 5 bases and V 6 bases, and 12 bases lay outside the gene matches. CDR3 length equals 16 residues. The germline V gene has CDR1 MNHEY and CDR2 SVGEGT.